One sample yielded the 30 T cell receptor beta chains listed below, sequenced in a study of blood T cell repertoires in COVID-19. Sequencing was performed with immunoSEQ multiplex PCR; in TCRdb, only in-frame clones are kept and a portion is missing. The sample carries tens of thousands of clones, around nine tenths recorded once. Sequencing was done on a sample of peripheral blood. These receptors originate from a man in his 60s with acute or convalescent COVID-19.

The chain employs TRBV29-1 and TRBJ1-3; the match to TRBD1 covers 7 bases. V lost 6 bases and J lost 3; bases outside the gene matches: 11. The V gene's germline CDR1 is SQVTM and CDR2 ANQGSEA. There are 15 residues in the CDR3. The CDR3 DNA is TGCAGCGTCCTCATACGACAGGGTGGTGGAAACACCATATATTTT. It encodes CSVLIRQGGGNTIYF.

This chain joins TRBV7-9 and TRBJ2-1, with 9 bases lining up with TRBD2. Germline CDR1 reads SEHNR; CDR2 reads FQNEAQ (reference sequence). The CDR3 runs to 15 residues. Trimming removed 3 bases from V and 4 bases from J; junction bases left unmatched: 4. The CDR3 spells CASSFNAGGYNEQFF. In DNA form, the CDR3 reads TGTGCCAGCAGCTTCAACGCGGGGGGGTACAATGAGCAGTTCTTC.

The chain links TRBV6-2 or TRBV6-3 to TRBJ1-6; possible D gene TRBD1, 6 bases. This CDR3 contains 15 residues. Germline CDR1 reads MNHEY; CDR2 reads SVGEGT. V dropped 4 bases and J dropped 10 bases, with 17 bases sitting between them. The CDR3: CASSSLTGGGSPLHF. The CDR3 DNA reads as TGTGCCAGCAGTTCCTTGACGGGAGGGGGATCACCCCTCCACTTT.

The chain carries TRBV19 and TRBJ2-3; TRBD2 matches at 12 bases. V was clipped by 5 bases and J by 7 bases; unmatched bases: 7. CDR3 length: 15 amino acids. CDR1 is LNHDA and CDR2 is SQIVND in the germline V gene (reference sequence). The chain's CDR3 is CASSSGLAGSYTQYF. As DNA, the CDR3 is TGTGCCAGTAGTTCCGGACTAGCGGGGAGTTATACGCAGTATTTT.

The chain links TRBV27 to TRBJ2-1, with D perhaps TRBD2 (6 bases). The V and J ends lost 6 bases and 12 bases respectively, with 21 bases between them. Germline values: CDR1 MNHEY, CDR2 SMNVEV (reference sequence). This CDR3 is built from 14 residues. CDR3 region: CASSPRTLGGVQFF. The CDR3 nucleotides read TGTGCCAGCAGCCCAAGAACCCTCGGAGGGGTGCAGTTCTTC.

The V and J genes are TRBV5-6 and TRBJ1-2; D possibly corresponds to TRBD1 (6 bases). CDR3 size: 16 residues. Looked up from germline, CDR1 is SGHDT and CDR2 is YYEEEE. Deletions cut 4 bases from V and 0 bases from J, with 16 bases between. CDR3 in amino acids: CASSRGHDDSNYGYTF. For the CDR3, the DNA is TGTGCCAGCAGCCGGGGACACGACGATTCTAACTATGGCTACACCTTC. Full variable domain (outside the CDR3, taken from reference TRBV5-6 and TRBJ1-2): DAGVTQSPTHLIKTRGQQVTLRCSPKSGHDTVSWYQQALGQGPQFIFQYYEEEERQRGNFPDRFSGHQFPNYSSELNVNALLLGDSALYLCASSRGHDDSNYGYTFGSGTRLTVV.

The genes are TRBV5-1 and TRBJ2-2; weak D call: TRBD1 (6 bases). The germline gives CDR1 SGHRS, CDR2 YFSETQ. The ends were cut back, 9 bases at V and 3 bases at J, with 12 bases in the middle. This CDR3 spans 13 amino acids. Here the CDR3 DNA reads TGCGCCACAGGGGACGACGACACCGGGGAGCTGTTTTTT. Translated, it gives CATGDDDTGELFF.

This CDR3 reads CASSFPIGRLGDNEQFF. The CDR3 nucleotides read TGTGCCAGCAGCTTCCCTATAGGACGCCTAGGGGACAATGAGCAGTTCTTC. J is TRBJ2-1 and V is TRBV7-2; possibly TRBD1 for D (5 bases). Germline lookup yields CDR1 SGHTA and CDR2 FQGNSA. The CDR3 is 17 amino acids. V lost 3 bases and J lost 5, with 20 bases in between.

In this sample, this clone turned up once. The chain employs TRBV25-1 and TRBJ1-2; no clear D. The V and J ends lost 6 bases and 8 bases respectively, with 16 bases between them. Looked up from germline, CDR1 is MGHDK and CDR2 is SYGVNS. This CDR3 is 13 amino acids long. The CDR3: CASSSPQTRGYTF. The DNA of the CDR3 is TGTGCCAGCAGCTCGCCGCAGACAAGGGGCTACACCTTC.

The chain combines TRBV28 with TRBJ1-2, with D possibly matching TRBD1 (6 bases). This CDR3 spans 15 amino acids. The germline V gene encodes CDR1 MDHEN and CDR2 SYDVKM. The V end lost 4 bases, the J end lost 2 bases, and 14 bases lay between the germline ends. The CDR3 nucleotides are TGTGCCAGCAGTTCGGCGCCAGGGACAAACTATGGCTACACCTTC. Its translation is CASSSAPGTNYGYTF.

V gene TRBV7-2 combines with J gene TRBJ1-5, with no clear D. The germline V and J ends were trimmed by 4 bases and 4 bases, with 14 bases remaining between them. Germline V lookup: CDR1 SGHTA, CDR2 FQGNSA. There are 15 residues in the CDR3. The CDR3: CASSSGSGGNQPQHF. The CDR3, as DNA: TGTGCCAGCAGCTCTGGGTCAGGAGGGAATCAGCCCCAGCATTTT.

The chain carries TRBV3-1 (or the pseudogene TRBV3-2) and TRBJ1-5; no reliable D call. V was clipped by 0 bases and J by 0 bases, with 12 bases between them. CDR3 length: 17 residues. The germline CDR1 and CDR2 sequences are LGHDT and YNNKEL (reference sequence). The CDR3 DNA reads as TGTGCCAGCAGCCAAGATCCGAGGGCAGATAGCAATCAGCCCCAGCATTTT. Protein product: CASSQDPRADSNQPQHF.

This clone occurred once. V gene TRBV4-3 combines with J gene TRBJ2-2; maybe TRBD1 (6 bases). The ends were cut back, 1 base at V and 0 bases at J, with 6 bases in the middle. Looked up from germline, CDR1 is LGHNA and CDR2 is YSLEER. The CDR3 runs to 15 residues. The CDR3 is CASSQGTANTGELFF. CDR3 bases: TGCGCCAGCAGCCAAGGGACAGCGAACACCGGGGAGCTGTTTTTT.

V gene TRBV30 combines with J gene TRBJ1-4; 10 nucleotides match TRBD1. CDR3 length equals 12 residues. V shed 6 bases, J shed 8 bases, and the junction held 3 bases outside the gene matches. Germline values: CDR1 GTSNPN, CDR2 SVGIG (reference sequence). CDR3 loop: CACDRGLEKLFF. The CDR3 DNA sequence: TGTGCCTGTGACAGGGGGCTAGAAAAACTGTTTTTT.

The chain is built from TRBV18 and TRBJ1-1; D gene unclear. The V and J ends lost 3 bases and 13 bases respectively, with 24 bases between them. The CDR3 spans 15 residues. The germline CDR1 and CDR2 sequences are KGHSH and LQKENI. The CDR3 region has the DNA TGTGCCAGCTCACCGATACCACTTGGTGACAACCGCAATTTCTTT. The encoded protein is CASSPIPLGDNRNFF.

The rearrangement links TRBV29-1 to TRBJ1-1; 7 bases align to TRBD1. CDR3 length: 16 amino acids. The V and J ends lost 4 bases and 1 base, in that order; junction bases with no gene match: 12. The germline V gene encodes CDR1 SQVTM and CDR2 ANQGSEA. Written as DNA, the CDR3 is TGCAGCGTTGTCCCGCGAGGTGGGACAGCGAACACTGAAGCTTTCTTT. It yields the protein CSVVPRGGTANTEAFF.

The genes are TRBV29-1 and TRBJ2-5; 11 bases are a match to TRBD2. V shed 6 bases, J shed 3 bases, and the junction held 6 bases outside the gene matches. From germline, CDR1 is SQVTM and CDR2 ANQGSEA. This CDR3 comprises 14 residues. CDR3: CSVRKTSGEETQYF. CDR3 DNA sequence: TGCAGCGTCCGCAAGACTAGCGGGGAAGAGACCCAGTACTTC.

This chain links TRBV4-3 with TRBJ1-2, with D perhaps TRBD1 (5 bases). The CDR3 contains 16 residues. Germline V lookup: CDR1 LGHNA, CDR2 YSLEER. With 0 bases removed from V and 6 bases from J, the gap between germline ends came to 17 bases. The chain's CDR3 is CASSQESSGGLDGYTF. As DNA, the CDR3 is TGCGCCAGCAGCCAAGAATCCTCGGGGGGGTTAGATGGCTACACCTTC.

This clone has a handful of counts. This chain uses TRBV18 with TRBJ1-4; the D gene is possibly TRBD1 (5 bases). This CDR3 spans 15 amino acids. CDR1 and CDR2 from the germline V gene are KGHSH and LQKENI. The V end was cut by 2 bases, the J end by 7 bases, with 14 bases between. CDR3 DNA sequence: TGTGCCAGCTCACCAACGGGGCAGGGAGGTGAAAAACTGTTTTTT. Its protein product is CASSPTGQGGEKLFF.

The rearrangement links TRBV27 to TRBJ1-2; no definite D call. CDR3 length: 14 amino acids. Trimming removed 3 bases from V and 2 bases from J, with 10 bases in between. The germline gives CDR1 MNHEY, CDR2 SMNVEV (reference sequence). The CDR3 loop is CASSLAGGNYGYTF. CDR3 nucleotides: TGTGCCAGCAGTTTGGCGGGAGGGAACTATGGCTACACCTTC.

This clone showed up just once. The rearrangement links TRBV5-4 to TRBJ2-7, with TRBD1 identical over 9 bases. The trim removed 2 bases at V and 4 bases at J, leaving 7 bases unmatched. CDR3 length: 15 amino acids. Germline values: CDR1 SGHNT, CDR2 YYREEE (reference sequence). DNA of the CDR3: TGTGCCAGCAGCTTCCCGACAGGGGGGAGGTACGAGCAGTACTTC. Translated, it gives CASSFPTGGRYEQYF.

The chain recombines TRBV19 with TRBJ1-5, with 7 bases that match TRBD1. The CDR3 totals 14 residues. V trimming: 6 bases; J trimming: 4 bases; junction bases outside the gene matches: 6. Germline-derived CDR1 and CDR2 are LNHDA and SQIVND (reference sequence). The CDR3 DNA is TGTGCCAGTAGGACGACAGGGCGAAATCAGCCCCAGCATTTT. Translating gives CASRTTGRNQPQHF.

The chain links TRBV6-5 to TRBJ2-1; D may be TRBD1 (6 bases). Deletions cut 6 bases from V and 5 bases from J, with 14 bases between. This CDR3 is built from 14 residues. Germline CDR1 MNHEY, CDR2 SVGAGI. The CDR3 region has the DNA TGTGCCAGCAGGGTAGGACAGATAGACAATGAGCAGTTCTTC. Protein product: CASRVGQIDNEQFF.

The V gene is TRBV5-1, the J gene TRBJ1-2; D perhaps matches TRBD1 (6 bases). V gave up 4 bases and J gave up 5 bases, with 15 bases separating them. The CDR3 extends over 14 amino acids. Germline CDR1 is SGHRS and CDR2 is YFSETQ. CDR3 nucleotides: TGCGCCAGCAGCCAACCGGGACAAATTTATGGCTACACCTTC. It codes for CASSQPGQIYGYTF.

This sequence joins TRBV6-1 and TRBJ1-1; D ambiguous. Per the germline V gene, CDR1 is MNHNS and CDR2 is SASEGT. The CDR3 contains 13 residues. V was cut by 3 bases and J by 1 base, with 6 bases left in between. The CDR3: CASSDWANTEAFF. The CDR3 nucleotides read TGTGCCAGCAGTGATTGGGCGAACACTGAAGCTTTCTTT.

J is TRBJ2-2 and V is TRBV11-2; 15 bases line up with TRBD2. The CDR3 has 16 amino acids. The V gene's germline CDR1 is SGHAT and CDR2 FQNNGV. Germline trimming cut 5 bases from V and 6 bases from J; bases unmatched to any gene: 4. The CDR3, as DNA: TGTGCCAGCAGCCTCAGGACTAGCGGGGGGGCCGGGGAGCTGTTTTTT. It is translated as CASSLRTSGGAGELFF.

The chain employs TRBV7-2 and TRBJ1-5, with D tentatively TRBD1 (6 bases). Trimming stripped 5 bases from V and 10 bases from J, with 18 bases between. Germline V lookup: CDR1 SGHTA, CDR2 FQGNSA. CDR3 length equals 14 residues. CDR3 nucleotide sequence: TGTGCCAGCAGCCCCACAGGGAGCGGTTCTCCCCAGCATTTT. Its translation is CASSPTGSGSPQHF.

The rearrangement links TRBV6-5 to TRBJ1-2, with D unresolved. V lost 7 bases, J lost 5 bases, and 11 bases lay in between. There are 12 residues in the CDR3. Germline CDR1 MNHEY, CDR2 SVGAGI. The DNA for the CDR3 is TGTGCCAGCATCCAGAAAACATATGGCTACACCTTC. Amino acid sequence: CASIQKTYGYTF.

The rearrangement links TRBV11-2 to TRBJ2-7; possible D gene TRBD1, 5 bases. This CDR3 is 15 amino acids long. Trimming removed 0 bases from V and 0 bases from J, with 9 bases in between. Germline V gene sequence: CDR1 SGHAT, CDR2 FQNNGV. Here the CDR3 reads CASSLDVRVSYEQYF. CDR3 nucleotide sequence: TGTGCCAGCAGCTTAGATGTCAGGGTCTCCTACGAGCAGTACTTC.

The V and J genes are TRBV19 and TRBJ1-1, with no clear D. CDR1 and CDR2 (germline): LNHDA, SQIVND (reference sequence). Trimming removed 6 bases at V and 0 bases at J, with 14 bases between. This CDR3 has 15 residues. The DNA for the CDR3 is TGTGCCAGTAGCCCGACTGTGCCCATGAACACTGAAGCTTTCTTT. Its protein product is CASSPTVPMNTEAFF.